These 6 T cell receptor beta chains share one sample of origin, sequenced in a study of CD8+CD57+ T cells in acquired aplastic anemia. Individuals selected for sequencing had exhibited CD8+CD57+ cell expansion on flow cytometry. Profiling of TCR beta VDJ combinations and CDR3 sequences used genomic DNA as template. TCRdb reprocessed the reads with MiXCR, giving one entry per CDR3 protein. The table has fewer than 250,000 distinct CDR3 sequences, approximately 45% seen once; the top ten hold over 7.5%. The sample comprised sorted CD4+, CD8+, or CD8+CD57+ T cells (not recorded which) from PBMCs. These receptors were collected from a human donor with aplastic anemia.

This clonotype appeared a few times. The chain couples TRBV30 to TRBJ2-3; possible D gene TRBD2, 6 bases. This CDR3 comprises 14 residues. V lost 8 bases to trimming and J lost 1 base, with 16 bases between them. Germline V gene sequence: CDR1 GTSNPN, CDR2 SVGIG (reference sequence). The CDR3 protein is CAGDSGVGTDTQYF. The CDR3 coding sequence is TGTGCCGGAGACTCGGGGGTCGGCACAGATACGCAGTATTTT.

The J gene is TRBJ1-1, the V gene TRBV5-5, with 8 nucleotides matching TRBD1. J lost 1 base, V lost 4 bases, and 9 bases had no gene match. The CDR3 covers 16 residues. Germline assignment: CDR1 SGHKS and CDR2 YYEKEE (reference sequence). The CDR3 reads CASSLTDRVWNTEAFF. CDR3 in DNA: TGTGCCAGCAGCCTCACGGACAGGGTTTGGAACACTGAAGCTTTCTTT.

This chain connects TRBV5-1 to TRBJ2-7; no reliable D call. Germline assignment: CDR1 SGHRS and CDR2 YFSETQ. The V and J ends lost 2 bases and 4 bases respectively, with 13 bases between them. This CDR3 contains 14 residues. CDR3 amino acids: CASSLSWSGYEQYF. CDR3 nucleotide sequence: TGCGCCAGCAGCTTATCATGGTCTGGATACGAGCAGTACTTC.

This clonotype came up many times. This rearrangement joins TRBV5-1 to TRBJ2-3; D may be TRBD2 (5 bases). The CDR3 consists of 16 residues. Germline CDR1 reads SGHRS; CDR2 reads YFSETQ. Trimming removed 2 bases from V and 0 bases from J, with 13 bases in between. CDR3 in amino acids: CASSFIASGSTDTQYF. The CDR3 bases are TGCGCCAGCAGCTTTATTGCCTCGGGGAGCACAGATACGCAGTATTTT.

This clonotype was recorded many times. V is TRBV9 and J is TRBJ2-1; the D gene is possibly TRBD1 (5 bases). Trimming removed 0 bases at V and 5 bases at J, with 12 bases between. This CDR3 has 15 residues. The germline V gene encodes CDR1 SGDLS and CDR2 YYNGEE. CDR3 coding DNA: TGTGCCAGCAGCGTAGGACAGAATAATAACAATGAGCAGTTCTTC. Translated: CASSVGQNNNNEQFF.

CDR3 in amino acids: CASRGGETGTENTGELFF. CDR3 bases: TGTGCCAGCAGGGGGGGGGAAACCGGGACAGAAAACACCGGGGAGCTGTTTTTT. J is TRBJ2-2 and V is TRBV6-2 or TRBV6-3; D may be TRBD1 or TRBD2 (7 bases each). The CDR3 runs 18 residues. The germline V gene encodes CDR1 MNHEY and CDR2 SVGEGT. V gave up 6 bases and J gave up 2 bases, with 22 bases separating them.